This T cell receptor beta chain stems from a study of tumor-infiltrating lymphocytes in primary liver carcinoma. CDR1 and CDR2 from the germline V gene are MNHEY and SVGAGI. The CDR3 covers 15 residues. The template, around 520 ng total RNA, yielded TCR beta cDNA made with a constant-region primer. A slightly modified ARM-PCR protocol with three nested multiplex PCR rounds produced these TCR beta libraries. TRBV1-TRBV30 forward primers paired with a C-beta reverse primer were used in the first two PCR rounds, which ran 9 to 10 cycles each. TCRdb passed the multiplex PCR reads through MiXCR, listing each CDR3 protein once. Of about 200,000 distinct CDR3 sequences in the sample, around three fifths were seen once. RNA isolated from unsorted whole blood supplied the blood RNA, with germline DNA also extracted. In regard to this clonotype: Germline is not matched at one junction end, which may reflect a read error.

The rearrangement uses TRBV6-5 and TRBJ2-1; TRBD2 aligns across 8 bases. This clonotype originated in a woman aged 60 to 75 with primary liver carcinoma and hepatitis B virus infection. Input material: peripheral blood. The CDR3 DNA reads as TGTGCCGGCAGCCTAAGCGGGAGTTCCTACAATGAGCAGTTCTTC. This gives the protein CAGSLSGSSYNEQFF.